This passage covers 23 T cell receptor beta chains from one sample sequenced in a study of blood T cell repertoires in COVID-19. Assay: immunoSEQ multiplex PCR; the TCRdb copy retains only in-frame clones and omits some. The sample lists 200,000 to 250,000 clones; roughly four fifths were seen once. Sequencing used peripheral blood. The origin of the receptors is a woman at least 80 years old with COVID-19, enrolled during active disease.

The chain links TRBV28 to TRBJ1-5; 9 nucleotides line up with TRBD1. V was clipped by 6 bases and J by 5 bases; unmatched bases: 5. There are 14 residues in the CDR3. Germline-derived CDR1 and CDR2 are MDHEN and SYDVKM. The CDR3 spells CASRLGTGHQPQHF. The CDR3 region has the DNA TGTGCCAGCAGGCTTGGGACAGGGCATCAGCCCCAGCATTTT.

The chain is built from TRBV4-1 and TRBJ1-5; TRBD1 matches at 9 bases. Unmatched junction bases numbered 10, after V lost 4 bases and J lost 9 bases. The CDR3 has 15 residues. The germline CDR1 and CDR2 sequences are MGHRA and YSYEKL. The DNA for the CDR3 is TGCGCCAGCAGCCGAGGACAGGGGCCCTTGGGGCCCCAGCATTTT. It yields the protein CASSRGQGPLGPQHF.

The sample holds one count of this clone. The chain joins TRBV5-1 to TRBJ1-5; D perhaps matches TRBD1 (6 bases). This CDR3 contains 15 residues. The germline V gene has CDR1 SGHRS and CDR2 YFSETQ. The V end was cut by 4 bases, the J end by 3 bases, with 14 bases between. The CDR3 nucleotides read TGCGCCAGCAGCATAGGGGGACGGAACAATCAGCCCCAGCATTTT. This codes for CASSIGGRNNQPQHF. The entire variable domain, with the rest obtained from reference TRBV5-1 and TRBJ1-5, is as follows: KAGVTQTPRYLIKTRGQQVTLSCSPISGHRSVSWYQQTPGQGLQFLFEYFSETQRNKGNFPGRFSGRQFSNSRSEMNVSTLELGDSALYLCASSIGGRNNQPQHFGDGTRLSIL.

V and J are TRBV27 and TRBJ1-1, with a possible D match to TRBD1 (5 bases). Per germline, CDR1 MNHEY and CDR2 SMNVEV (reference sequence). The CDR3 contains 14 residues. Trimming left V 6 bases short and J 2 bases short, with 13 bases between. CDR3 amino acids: CASSPQTENTEAFF. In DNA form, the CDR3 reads TGTGCCAGCAGCCCTCAGACAGAAAACACTGAAGCTTTCTTT.

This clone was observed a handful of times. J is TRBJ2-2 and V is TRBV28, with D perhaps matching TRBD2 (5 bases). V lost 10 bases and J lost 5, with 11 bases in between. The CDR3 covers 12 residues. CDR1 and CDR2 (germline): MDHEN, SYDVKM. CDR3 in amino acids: CAIETGTGELFF. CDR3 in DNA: TGTGCCATAGAAACGGGGACCGGGGAGCTGTTTTTT.

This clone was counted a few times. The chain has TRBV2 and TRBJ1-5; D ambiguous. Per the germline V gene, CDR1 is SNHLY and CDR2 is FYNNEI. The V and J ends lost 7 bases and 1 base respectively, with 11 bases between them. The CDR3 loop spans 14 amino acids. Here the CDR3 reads CASTAGASNQPQHF. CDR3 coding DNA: TGTGCCAGCACGGCGGGAGCGAGCAATCAGCCCCAGCATTTT.

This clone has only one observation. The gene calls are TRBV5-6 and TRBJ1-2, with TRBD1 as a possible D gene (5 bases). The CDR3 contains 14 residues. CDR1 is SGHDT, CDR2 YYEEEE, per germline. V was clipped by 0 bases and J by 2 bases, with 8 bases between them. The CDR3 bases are TGTGCCAGCAGCTTGGGGCGGGGGAACTATGGCTACACCTTC. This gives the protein CASSLGRGNYGYTF.

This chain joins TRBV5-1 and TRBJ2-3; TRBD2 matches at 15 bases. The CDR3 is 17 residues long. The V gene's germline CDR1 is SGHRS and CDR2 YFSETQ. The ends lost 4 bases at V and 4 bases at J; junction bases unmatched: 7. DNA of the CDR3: TGCGCCAGCAGCATCGGACTAGCGGGGGGGCAGTCAGATACGCAGTATTTT. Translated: CASSIGLAGGQSDTQYF.

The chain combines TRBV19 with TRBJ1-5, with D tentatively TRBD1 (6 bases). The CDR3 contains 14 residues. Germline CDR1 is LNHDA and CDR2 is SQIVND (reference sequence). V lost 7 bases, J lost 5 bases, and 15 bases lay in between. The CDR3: CASTQGTSYQPQHF. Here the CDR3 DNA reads TGTGCCAGTACCCAGGGGACCAGCTATCAGCCCCAGCATTTT.

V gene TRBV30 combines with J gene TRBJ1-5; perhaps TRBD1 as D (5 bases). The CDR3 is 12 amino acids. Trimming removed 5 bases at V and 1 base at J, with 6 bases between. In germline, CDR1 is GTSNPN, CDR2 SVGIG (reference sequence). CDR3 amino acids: CAWDRSNQPQHF. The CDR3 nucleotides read TGTGCCTGGGACAGAAGCAATCAGCCCCAGCATTTT.

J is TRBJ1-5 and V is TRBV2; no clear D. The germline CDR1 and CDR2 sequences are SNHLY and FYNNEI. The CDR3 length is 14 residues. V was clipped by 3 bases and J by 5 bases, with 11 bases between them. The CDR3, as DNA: TGTGCCAGCAGTGATGGAGCAAGGTATCAGCCCCAGCATTTT. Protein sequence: CASSDGARYQPQHF.

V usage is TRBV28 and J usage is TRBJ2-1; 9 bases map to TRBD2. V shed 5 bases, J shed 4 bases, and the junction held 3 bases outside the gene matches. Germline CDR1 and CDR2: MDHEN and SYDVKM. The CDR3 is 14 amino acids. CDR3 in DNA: TGTGCCAGCAGTCTAGCGGGACTATACAATGAGCAGTTCTTC. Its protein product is CASSLAGLYNEQFF.

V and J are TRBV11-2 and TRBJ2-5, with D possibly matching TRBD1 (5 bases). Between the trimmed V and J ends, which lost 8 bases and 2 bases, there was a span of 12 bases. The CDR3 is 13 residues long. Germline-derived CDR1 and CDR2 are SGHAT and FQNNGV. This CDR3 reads CASRTTLQETQYF. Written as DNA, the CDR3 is TGTGCCAGCCGGACAACACTTCAAGAGACCCAGTACTTC.

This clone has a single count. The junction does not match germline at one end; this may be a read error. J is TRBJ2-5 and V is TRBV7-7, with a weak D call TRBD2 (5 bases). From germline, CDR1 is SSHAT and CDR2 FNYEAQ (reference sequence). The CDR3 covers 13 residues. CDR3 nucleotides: TGTGCTAGCAGCTTAATAGGGAGTGGGACCCAGTACTTC. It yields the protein CASSLIGSGTQYF. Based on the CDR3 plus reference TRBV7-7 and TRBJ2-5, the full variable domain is GAGVSQSPRYKVTKRGQDVTLRCDPISSHATLYWYQQALGQGPEFLTYFNYEAQPDKSGLPSDRFSAERPEGSISTLTIQRTEQRDSAMYRCASSLIGSGTQYFGPGTRLLVL.

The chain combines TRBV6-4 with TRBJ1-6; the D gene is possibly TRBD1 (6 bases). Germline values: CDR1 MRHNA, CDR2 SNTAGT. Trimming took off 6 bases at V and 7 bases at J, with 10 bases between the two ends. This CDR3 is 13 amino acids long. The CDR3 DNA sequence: TGTGCCAGCAGAAGACAGGAGAATTCACCCCTCCACTTT. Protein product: CASRRQENSPLHF.

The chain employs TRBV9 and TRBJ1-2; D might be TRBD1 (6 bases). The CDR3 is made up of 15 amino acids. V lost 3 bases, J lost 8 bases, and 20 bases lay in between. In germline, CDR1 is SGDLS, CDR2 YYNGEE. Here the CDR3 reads CASSGTVGDPGGYTF. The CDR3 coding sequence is TGTGCCAGCAGCGGGACAGTAGGGGACCCGGGGGGCTACACCTTC.

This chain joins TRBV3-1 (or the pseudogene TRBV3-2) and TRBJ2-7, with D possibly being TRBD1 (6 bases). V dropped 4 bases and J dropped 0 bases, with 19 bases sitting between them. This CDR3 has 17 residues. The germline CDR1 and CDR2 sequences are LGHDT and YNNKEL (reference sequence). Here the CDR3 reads CASSPPHSGVSSYEQYF. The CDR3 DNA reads TGTGCCAGCAGCCCCCCCCACTCAGGGGTGAGCTCCTACGAGCAGTACTTC.

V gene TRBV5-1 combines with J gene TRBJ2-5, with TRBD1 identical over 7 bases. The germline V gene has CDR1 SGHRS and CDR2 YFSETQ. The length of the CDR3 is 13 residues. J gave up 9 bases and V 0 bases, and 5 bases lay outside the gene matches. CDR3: CASSLAEGAAQYF. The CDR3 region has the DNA TGCGCCAGCAGCTTGGCCGAGGGGGCGGCCCAGTACTTC.

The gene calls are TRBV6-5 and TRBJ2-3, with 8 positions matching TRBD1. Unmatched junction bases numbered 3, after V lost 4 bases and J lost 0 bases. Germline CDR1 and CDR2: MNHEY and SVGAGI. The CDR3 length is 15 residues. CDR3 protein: CASSFRGLSTDTQYF. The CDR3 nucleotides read TGTGCCAGCAGTTTCAGGGGGCTCAGCACAGATACGCAGTATTTT.

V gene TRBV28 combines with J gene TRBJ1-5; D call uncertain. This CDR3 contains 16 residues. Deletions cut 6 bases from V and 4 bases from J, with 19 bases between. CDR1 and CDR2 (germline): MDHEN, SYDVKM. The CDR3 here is CASSYKVRAGNQPQHF. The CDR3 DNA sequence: TGTGCCAGCAGCTATAAAGTGCGGGCCGGGAATCAGCCCCAGCATTTT.

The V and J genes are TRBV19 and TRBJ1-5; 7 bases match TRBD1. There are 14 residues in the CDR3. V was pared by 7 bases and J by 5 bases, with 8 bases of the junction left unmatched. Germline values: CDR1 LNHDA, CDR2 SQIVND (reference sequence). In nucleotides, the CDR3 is TGTGCCAGTAAAAGGGGGACAGCGGATCAGCCCCAGCATTTT. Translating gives CASKRGTADQPQHF. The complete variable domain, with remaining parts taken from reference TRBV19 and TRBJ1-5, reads DGGITQSPKYLFRKEGQNVTLSCEQNLNHDAMYWYRQDPGQGLRLIYYSQIVNDFQKGDIAEGYSVSREKKESFPLTVTSAQKNPTAFYLCASKRGTADQPQHFGDGTRLSIL.

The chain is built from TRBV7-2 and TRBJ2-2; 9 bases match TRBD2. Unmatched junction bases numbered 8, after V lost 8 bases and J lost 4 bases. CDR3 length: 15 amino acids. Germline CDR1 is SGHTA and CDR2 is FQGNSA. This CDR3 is CASLGGGARTGELFF. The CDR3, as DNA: TGTGCCAGCCTCGGCGGGGGGGCGCGCACCGGGGAGCTGTTTTTT.

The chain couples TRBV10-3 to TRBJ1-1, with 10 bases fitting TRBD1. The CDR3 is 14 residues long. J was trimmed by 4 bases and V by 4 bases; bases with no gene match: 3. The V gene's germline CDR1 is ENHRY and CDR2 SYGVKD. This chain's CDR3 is CAISGQGATTEAFF. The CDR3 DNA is TGTGCCATCAGTGGACAGGGGGCGACCACTGAAGCTTTCTTT.